Sequencing of this T cell receptor (beta chain) was carried out in a study of blood T cell repertoires in COVID-19. The germline CDR1 and CDR2 sequences are LNHNV and YYDKDF (reference sequence). The CDR3 contains 12 residues. With 0 bases removed from V and 7 bases from J, the gap between germline ends came to 5 bases. The assay was immunoSEQ multiplex PCR, and TCRdb's table has in-frame clones only and misses some. The sample has under 300,000 clones, 85% to 90% seen once. The V call is TRBV15, the J call TRBJ2-3; unclear D gene. Sequenced material: peripheral blood. The sequence derives from a man aged 55 to 69 with acute or convalescent COVID-19. The CDR3 coding sequence is TGTGCCACCAGCAGAGAAAGCAATACGCAGTATTTT. Translation gives CATSRESNTQYF. Drawing the rest from reference TRBV15 and TRBJ2-3, the complete variable domain is DAMVIQNPRYQVTQFGKPVTLSCSQTLNHNVMYWYQQKSSQAPKLLFHYYDKDFNNEADTPDNFQSRRPNTSFCFLDIRSPGLGDTAMYLCATSRESNTQYFGPGTRLTVL.